One and the same sample provided the 14 T cell receptor beta chains below, sequenced in a study of radiotherapy plus CTLA-4 blockade in lung cancer. TCRdb's table, derived via immunoSEQ multiplex PCR, lists solely in-frame clones and lacks some. The sample yields under 70,000 clones, 70% to 80% seen once. The source was peripheral blood, collected from a patient treated with radiotherapy plus ipilimumab. Source of these receptors: a human donor with non-small cell lung cancer who had a complete response to radiotherapy plus ipilimumab.

The rearrangement uses TRBV30 and TRBJ2-7; D call uncertain. Trimming pared 3 bases from V and 5 bases from J, leaving 8 bases between. CDR3 size: 11 residues. Germline CDR1 and CDR2: GTSNPN and SVGIG (reference sequence). The CDR3: CAWSKDHEQYV. Written as DNA, the CDR3 is TGTGCCTGGAGCAAGGATCACGAGCAGTACGTC.

The chain joins TRBV7-2 to TRBJ2-1; TRBD2 agrees at 8 bases. The germline V gene encodes CDR1 SGHTA and CDR2 FQGNSA. V lost 5 bases and J lost 0; bases outside the gene matches: 3. The CDR3 is 15 amino acids. The CDR3 region has the DNA TGTGCCAGCAGCCGAAGCGGGAGCTCCTACAATGAGCAGTTCTTC. Amino acid sequence: CASSRSGSSYNEQFF.

J is TRBJ1-1 and V is TRBV6-5; TRBD1 matches 8 bases. The V gene end was trimmed by 6 bases and the J gene end by 6 bases; junction bases not matched to a gene: 3. This CDR3 comprises 12 residues. Looked up from germline, CDR1 is MNHEY and CDR2 is SVGAGI. Here the CDR3 reads CASRRQGSEAFF. The CDR3 coding sequence is TGTGCCAGCAGGAGACAGGGGTCTGAAGCTTTCTTT.

J is TRBJ1-5 and V is TRBV2; perhaps TRBD1 as D (5 bases). Trimming took off 3 bases at V and 7 bases at J, with 13 bases between the two ends. The CDR3 contains 14 residues. The germline CDR1 and CDR2 sequences are SNHLY and FYNNEI. The CDR3: CASSDRGWVQPQHF. Here the CDR3 DNA reads TGTGCCAGCAGTGATAGGGGTTGGGTCCAGCCCCAGCATTTT.

This clone is a singleton in its sample. The chain carries TRBV18 and TRBJ1-1; D not resolved. The germline CDR1 and CDR2 sequences are KGHSH and LQKENI. The CDR3 totals 12 residues. V lost 2 bases and J lost 7, with 8 bases in between. In nucleotides, the CDR3 is TGTGCCAGCTCACCAGACGCCCGTGAAGCTTTCTTT. Amino acids: CASSPDAREAFF.

V gene TRBV29-1 combines with J gene TRBJ1-6, with D unresolved. Trimming left V 5 bases short and J 10 bases short, with 12 bases between. This CDR3 is 12 amino acids long. CDR1 SQVTM and CDR2 ANQGSEA come from the germline V gene. DNA of the CDR3: TGCAGCGTTCATATCCCGGGATCACCCCTCCACTTT. Residues: CSVHIPGSPLHF. Variable domain in full (rest from reference TRBV29-1 and TRBJ1-6): SAVISQKPSRDICQRGTSLTIQCQVDSQVTMMFWYRQQPGQSLTLIATANQGSEATYESGFVIDKFPISRPNLTFSTLTVSNMSPEDSSIYLCSVHIPGSPLHFGNGTRLTVT.

The J gene is TRBJ1-5, the V gene TRBV4-1; D gene ambiguous. The germline gives CDR1 MGHRA, CDR2 YSYEKL. The length of the CDR3 is 14 residues. Deletions cut 7 bases from V and 6 bases from J, with 16 bases between. The CDR3 here is CASTSTAVGQPQHF. The CDR3 bases are TGCGCCAGCACTTCGACCGCTGTCGGTCAGCCCCAGCATTTT.

The chain couples TRBV6-1 to TRBJ2-5; maybe TRBD2 (6 bases). The CDR3 has 13 amino acids. In germline, CDR1 is MNHNS, CDR2 SASEGT. V lost 6 bases, J lost 4 bases, and 12 bases lay in between. CDR3 nucleotides: TGTGCCAGCAGCGAGACTAGAAGAGAGACCCAGTACTTC. Encoded protein: CASSETRRETQYF.

The chain joins TRBV5-1 to TRBJ2-5; TRBD1 aligns across 7 bases. Germline values: CDR1 SGHRS, CDR2 YFSETQ. The CDR3 totals 13 residues. V gave up 7 bases and J gave up 2 bases; unmatched junction bases: 5. The CDR3 here is CASRQTGQETQYF. As DNA, the CDR3 is TGCGCCAGCCGTCAGACAGGGCAAGAGACCCAGTACTTC.

The chain is built from TRBV28 and TRBJ2-5, with 8 bases aligning to TRBD2. The J segment lost 5 bases and the V segment lost 2 bases, leaving 13 bases of the junction unmatched. This CDR3 has 17 amino acids. Germline V gene lookup returns CDR1 MDHEN and CDR2 SYDVKM. CDR3 sequence reads: CASSLPPGAGGGETQYF. CDR3 nucleotide sequence: TGTGCCAGCAGTTTACCCCCAGGGGCGGGAGGCGGGGAGACCCAGTACTTC.

The chain couples TRBV5-6 to TRBJ1-5, with D possibly being TRBD1 (5 bases). Germline-derived CDR1 and CDR2 are SGHDT and YYEEEE. There are 15 residues in the CDR3. With 1 base removed from V and 4 bases from J, the gap between germline ends came to 12 bases. CDR3 coding DNA: TGTGCCAGCAGCTTGTTTTCGGGGCTGAATCAGCCCCAGCATTTT. Translating it yields CASSLFSGLNQPQHF. Full variable domain (missing parts from reference TRBV5-6 and TRBJ1-5): DAGVTQSPTHLIKTRGQQVTLRCSPKSGHDTVSWYQQALGQGPQFIFQYYEEEERQRGNFPDRFSGHQFPNYSSELNVNALLLGDSALYLCASSLFSGLNQPQHFGDGTRLSIL.

The CDR3 protein is CASSPGGAQETQYF. In DNA form, the CDR3 reads TGCGCCAGCAGCCCAGGCGGGGCCCAAGAGACCCAGTACTTC. V is TRBV5-1 and J is TRBJ2-5; a weak D match, TRBD2 (6 bases). From germline, CDR1 is SGHRS and CDR2 YFSETQ. With 4 bases removed from V and 1 base from J, the gap between germline ends came to 11 bases. This CDR3 has 14 residues.

The chain uses TRBV27 and TRBJ1-2; D is unclear. Germline CDR1 reads MNHEY; CDR2 reads SMNVEV (reference sequence). CDR3 length: 14 amino acids. V lost 3 bases, J lost 2 bases, and 10 bases lay in between. CDR3: CASSFFPRNYGYTF. The CDR3 DNA is TGTGCCAGCAGTTTCTTCCCAAGGAACTATGGCTACACCTTC.

The chain recombines TRBV30 with TRBJ1-6, with TRBD1 matching 10 bases. The V and J ends lost 7 bases and 1 base, in that order; junction bases with no gene match: 22. The germline V gene has CDR1 GTSNPN and CDR2 SVGIG (reference sequence). The length of the CDR3 is 21 residues. This chain's CDR3 is CAFQSGTGVFGSLSYNSPLHF. DNA of the CDR3: TGTGCCTTCCAATCCGGGACAGGGGTTTTTGGGTCGTTGTCCTATAATTCACCCCTCCACTTT.